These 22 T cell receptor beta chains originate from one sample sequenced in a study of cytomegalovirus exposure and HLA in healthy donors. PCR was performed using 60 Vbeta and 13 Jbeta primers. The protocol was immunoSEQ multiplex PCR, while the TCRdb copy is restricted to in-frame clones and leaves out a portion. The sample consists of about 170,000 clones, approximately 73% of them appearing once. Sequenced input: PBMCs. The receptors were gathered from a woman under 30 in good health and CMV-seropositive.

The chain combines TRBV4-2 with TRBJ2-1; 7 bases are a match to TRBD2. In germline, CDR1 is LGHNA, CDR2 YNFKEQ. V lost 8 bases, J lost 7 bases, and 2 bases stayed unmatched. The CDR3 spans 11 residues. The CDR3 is CASGLGNEQFF. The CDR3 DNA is TGTGCCAGCGGACTAGGGAATGAGCAGTTCTTC.

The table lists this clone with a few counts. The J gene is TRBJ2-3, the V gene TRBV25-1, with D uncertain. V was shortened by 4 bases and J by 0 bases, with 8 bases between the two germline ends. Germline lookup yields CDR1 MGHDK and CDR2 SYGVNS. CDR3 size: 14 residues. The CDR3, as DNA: TGTGCCAGCAGTGTCTTGACTAGCACAGATACGCAGTATTTT. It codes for CASSVLTSTDTQYF.

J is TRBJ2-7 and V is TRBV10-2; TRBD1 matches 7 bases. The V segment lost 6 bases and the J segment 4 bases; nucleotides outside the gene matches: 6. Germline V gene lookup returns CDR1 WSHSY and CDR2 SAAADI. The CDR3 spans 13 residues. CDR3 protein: CASRGDRRYEQYF. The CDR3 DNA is TGCGCCAGCAGGGGGGACAGACGATACGAGCAGTACTTC.

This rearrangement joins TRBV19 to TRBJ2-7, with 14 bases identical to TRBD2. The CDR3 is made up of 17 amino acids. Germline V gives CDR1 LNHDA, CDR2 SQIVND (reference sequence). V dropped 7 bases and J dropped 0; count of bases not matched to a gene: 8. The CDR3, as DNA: TGTGCCAGTATAGGACTAGCGGGGGGCATCCTCTCCTACGAGCAGTACTTC. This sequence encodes CASIGLAGGILSYEQYF.

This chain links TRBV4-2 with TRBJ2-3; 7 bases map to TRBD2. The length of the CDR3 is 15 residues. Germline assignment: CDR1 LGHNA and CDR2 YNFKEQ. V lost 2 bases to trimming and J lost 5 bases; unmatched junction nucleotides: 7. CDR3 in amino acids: CASSQPGGEGDTQYF. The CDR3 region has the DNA TGTGCCAGCAGCCAACCCGGAGGGGAGGGAGATACGCAGTATTTT.

CDR3 in amino acids: CASSVESGSSYEQYF. The DNA of the CDR3 is TGTGCCAGCAGCGTAGAAAGCGGGTCCTCCTACGAGCAGTACTTC. The chain has TRBV9 and TRBJ2-7; D perhaps matches TRBD2 (6 bases). Germline V gene sequence: CDR1 SGDLS, CDR2 YYNGEE. Trimming took off 0 bases at V and 0 bases at J, with 10 bases between the two ends. The CDR3 extends over 15 amino acids.

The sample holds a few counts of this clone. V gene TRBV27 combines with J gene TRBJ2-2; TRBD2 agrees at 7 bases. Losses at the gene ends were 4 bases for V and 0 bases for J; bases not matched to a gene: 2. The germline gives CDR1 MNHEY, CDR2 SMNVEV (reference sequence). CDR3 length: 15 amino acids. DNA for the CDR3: TGTGCCAGCAGTTGGGGGGGGTCGAACACCGGGGAGCTGTTTTTT. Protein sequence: CASSWGGSNTGELFF.

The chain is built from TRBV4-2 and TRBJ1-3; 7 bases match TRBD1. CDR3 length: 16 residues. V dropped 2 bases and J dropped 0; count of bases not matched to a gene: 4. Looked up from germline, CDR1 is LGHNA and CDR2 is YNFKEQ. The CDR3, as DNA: TGTGCCAGCAGCCAACAGACAGGGACCTCTGGAAACACCATATATTTT. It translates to CASSQQTGTSGNTIYF.

CDR3 loop: CAWATGLNQPQHF. The CDR3, as DNA: TGTGCCTGGGCCACAGGCTTGAATCAGCCCCAGCATTTT. The gene calls are TRBV30 and TRBJ1-5; tentatively, D is TRBD1 (5 bases). CDR1 GTSNPN and CDR2 SVGIG come from the germline V gene (reference sequence). V lost 5 bases and J 4 bases, leaving 12 bases between the germline ends. The CDR3 extends over 13 amino acids.

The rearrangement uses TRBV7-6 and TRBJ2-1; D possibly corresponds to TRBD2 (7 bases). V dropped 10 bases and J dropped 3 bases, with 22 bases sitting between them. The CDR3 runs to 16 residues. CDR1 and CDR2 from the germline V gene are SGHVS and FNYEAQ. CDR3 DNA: TGTGCCACCCAAAACCCCCGCGGGGGCGACTACAATGAGCAGTTCTTC. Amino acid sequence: CATQNPRGGDYNEQFF.

CDR3 sequence (DNA): TGTGCCAGCCGCGCGACGGGGGTGCTCGGCAATGAGCAGTTCTTC. Encoded protein: CASRATGVLGNEQFF. This chain links TRBV19 with TRBJ2-1, with D possibly TRBD2 on 6 matching bases. V was cut by 9 bases and J by 6 bases, with 21 bases left in between. Germline V gene data show CDR1 as LNHDA and CDR2 as SQIVND (reference sequence). CDR3 size: 15 residues.

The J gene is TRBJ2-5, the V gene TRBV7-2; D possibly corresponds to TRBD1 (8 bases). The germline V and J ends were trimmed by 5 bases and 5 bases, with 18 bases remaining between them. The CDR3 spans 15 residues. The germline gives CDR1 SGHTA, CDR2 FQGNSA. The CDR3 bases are TGTGCCAGCAGCCCGAGACAGGGGAGGGGGGAGACCCAGTACTTC. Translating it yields CASSPRQGRGETQYF.

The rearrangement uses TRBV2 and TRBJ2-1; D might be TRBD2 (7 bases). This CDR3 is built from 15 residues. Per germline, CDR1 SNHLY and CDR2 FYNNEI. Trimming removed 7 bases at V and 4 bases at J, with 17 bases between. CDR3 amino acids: CASTGTGGLYNEQFF. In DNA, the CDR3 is TGTGCCAGCACTGGAACGGGGGGCCTATACAATGAGCAGTTCTTC.

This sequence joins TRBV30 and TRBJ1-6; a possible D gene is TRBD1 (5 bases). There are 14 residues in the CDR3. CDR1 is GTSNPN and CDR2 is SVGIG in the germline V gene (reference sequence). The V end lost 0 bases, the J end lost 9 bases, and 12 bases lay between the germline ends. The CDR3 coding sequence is TGTGCCTGGAGTGTAGGGCAGGGCGGTTCACCCCTCCACTTT. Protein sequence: CAWSVGQGGSPLHF.

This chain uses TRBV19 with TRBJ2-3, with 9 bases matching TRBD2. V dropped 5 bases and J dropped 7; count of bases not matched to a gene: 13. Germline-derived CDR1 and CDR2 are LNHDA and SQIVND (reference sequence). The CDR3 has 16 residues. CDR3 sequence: CASSEGSGGRWYTQYF. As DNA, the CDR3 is TGTGCCAGTAGTGAGGGTAGCGGGGGCCGTTGGTATACGCAGTATTTT.

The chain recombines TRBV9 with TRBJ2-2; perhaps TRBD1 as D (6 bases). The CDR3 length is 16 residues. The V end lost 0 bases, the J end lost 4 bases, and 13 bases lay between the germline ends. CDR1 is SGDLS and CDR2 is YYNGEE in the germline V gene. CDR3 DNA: TGTGCCAGCAGCGTAGTTCAGGGGCCGGGCACCGGGGAGCTGTTTTTT. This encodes CASSVVQGPGTGELFF.

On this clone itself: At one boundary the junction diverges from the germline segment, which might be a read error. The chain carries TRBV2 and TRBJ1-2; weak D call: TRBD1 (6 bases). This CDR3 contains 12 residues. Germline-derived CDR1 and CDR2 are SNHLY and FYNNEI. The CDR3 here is CASSGGRGGCTF. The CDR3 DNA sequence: TGTGCCAGCAGTGGGGGTAGGGGGGGCTGCACCTTC.

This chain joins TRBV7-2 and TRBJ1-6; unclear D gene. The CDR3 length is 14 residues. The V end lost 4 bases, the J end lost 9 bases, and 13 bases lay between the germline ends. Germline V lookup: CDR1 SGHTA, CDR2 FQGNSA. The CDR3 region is CASSSPTVTSPLHF. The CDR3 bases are TGTGCCAGCAGCTCGCCAACAGTGACTTCACCCCTCCACTTT.

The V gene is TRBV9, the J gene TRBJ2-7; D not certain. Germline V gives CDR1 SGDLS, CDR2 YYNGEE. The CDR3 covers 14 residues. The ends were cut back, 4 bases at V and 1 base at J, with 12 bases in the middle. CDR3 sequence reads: CASSPGDKSYEQYF. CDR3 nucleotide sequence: TGTGCCAGCAGCCCCGGAGATAAGTCCTACGAGCAGTACTTC. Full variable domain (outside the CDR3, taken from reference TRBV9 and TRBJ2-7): DSGVTQTPKHLITATGQRVTLRCSPRSGDLSVYWYQQSLDQGLQFLIQYYNGEERAKGNILERFSAQQFPDLHSELNLSSLELGDSALYFCASSPGDKSYEQYFGPGTRLTVT.

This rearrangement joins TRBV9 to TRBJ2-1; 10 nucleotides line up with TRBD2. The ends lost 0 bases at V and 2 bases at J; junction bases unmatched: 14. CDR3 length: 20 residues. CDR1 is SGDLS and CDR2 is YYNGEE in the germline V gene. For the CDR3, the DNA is TGTGCCAGCAGCGTAGAGAGCGGGGGGGCCCTTAGTTCCCCCTACAATGAGCAGTTCTTC. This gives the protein CASSVESGGALSSPYNEQFF.

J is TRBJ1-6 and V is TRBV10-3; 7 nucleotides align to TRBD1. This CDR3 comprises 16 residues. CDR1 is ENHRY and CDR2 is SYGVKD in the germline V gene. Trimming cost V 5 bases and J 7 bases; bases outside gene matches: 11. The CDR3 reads CAISFSQGQRNSPLHF. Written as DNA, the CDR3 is TGTGCCATCAGTTTTTCCCAGGGACAGCGGAATTCACCCCTCCACTTT.

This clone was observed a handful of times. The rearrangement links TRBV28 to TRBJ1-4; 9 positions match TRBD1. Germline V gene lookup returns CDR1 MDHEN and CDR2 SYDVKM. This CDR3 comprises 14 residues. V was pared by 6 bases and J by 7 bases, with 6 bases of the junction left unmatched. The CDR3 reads CASRPQGAGEKLFF. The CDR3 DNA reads TGTGCCAGCAGACCACAGGGGGCCGGTGAAAAACTGTTTTTT.